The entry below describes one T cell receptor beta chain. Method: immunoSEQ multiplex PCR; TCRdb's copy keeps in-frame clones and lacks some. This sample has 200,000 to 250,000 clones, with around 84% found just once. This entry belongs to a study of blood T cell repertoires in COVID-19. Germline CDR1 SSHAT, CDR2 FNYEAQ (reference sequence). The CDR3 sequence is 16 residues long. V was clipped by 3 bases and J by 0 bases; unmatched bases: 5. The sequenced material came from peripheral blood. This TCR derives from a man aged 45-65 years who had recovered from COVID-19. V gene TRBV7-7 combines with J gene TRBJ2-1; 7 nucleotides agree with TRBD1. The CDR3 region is CASSFRQGVSYNEQFF. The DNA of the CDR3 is TGTGCCAGCAGCTTTCGTCAGGGGGTCTCCTACAATGAGCAGTTCTTC.